The 14 T cell receptor beta chains listed next were all sequenced from one sample in a study of neurological immune-mediated disorders. TCRdb processed the 5' RACE reads anew with MiXCR; each CDR3 protein has one entry. The sample holds 65,000 to 90,000 distinct CDR3 sequences, roughly 4.7% seen once. The sequenced sample was PBMCs. These receptors came from a woman aged 25 to 39 with multiple sclerosis.

Ten or more counts support this clonotype. The DNA of the CDR3 is TGCAGTGTTGAAGCCAAAAACATTCAGTACTTC. It encodes CSVEAKNIQYF. This rearrangement joins TRBV20-1 to TRBJ2-4; D gene ambiguous. The CDR3 runs to 11 residues. Germline CDR1 is DFQATT and CDR2 is SNEGSKA (reference sequence). Trimming stripped 7 bases from V and 0 bases from J, with 4 bases between.

This clonotype was recorded at least ten times. The chain recombines TRBV5-1 with TRBJ2-1, with 8 bases identical to TRBD2. Per germline, CDR1 SGHRS and CDR2 YFSETQ. V shed 5 bases, J shed 4 bases, and the junction held 8 bases outside the gene matches. The CDR3 is 15 residues long. CDR3: CASRLTSGNYNEQFF. The CDR3, as DNA: TGCGCCAGCAGACTCACTAGCGGTAATTACAATGAGCAGTTCTTC. Full variable domain (remainder filled in from reference TRBV5-1 and TRBJ2-1): KAGVTQTPRYLIKTRGQQVTLSCSPISGHRSVSWYQQTPGQGLQFLFEYFSETQRNKGNFPGRFSGRQFSNSRSEMNVSTLELGDSALYLCASRLTSGNYNEQFFGPGTRLTVL.

This chain connects TRBV6-6 to TRBJ1-3; 12 nucleotides align to TRBD1. The CDR3 extends over 17 amino acids. Germline lookup yields CDR1 MNHNY and CDR2 SVGAGI (reference sequence). J gave up 3 bases and V 2 bases, and 5 bases lay outside the gene matches. Written as DNA, the CDR3 is TGTGCCAGCAGTTACCCGGGACAGGGGGCGATTGGAAACACCATATATTTT. Amino acid sequence: CASSYPGQGAIGNTIYF.

This clonotype was observed at least ten times. The gene calls are TRBV6-6 and TRBJ1-2, with D maybe TRBD1 (6 bases). This CDR3 is built from 15 residues. With 0 bases removed from V and 8 bases from J, the gap between germline ends came to 16 bases. Germline V gene sequence: CDR1 MNHNY, CDR2 SVGAGI (reference sequence). CDR3 sequence (DNA): TGTGCCAGCAGTTACTCTAGGAGAGGAAGGGGGGGCTACACCTTC. Protein product: CASSYSRRGRGGYTF.

This clonotype was counted at least ten times. The chain is built from TRBV14 and TRBJ1-1, with a weak D call TRBD1 (5 bases). The V gene lost 5 bases and the J gene lost 2 bases, with 9 bases spanning the gap. Germline CDR1 reads SGHDN; CDR2 reads FVKESK. CDR3 length: 13 amino acids. The CDR3 sequence: CASSAGINTEAFF. CDR3 DNA sequence: TGTGCCAGCAGCGCAGGGATTAACACTGAAGCTTTCTTT.

This clonotype was seen many times. This sequence joins TRBV12-3 or TRBV12-4 and TRBJ1-1; the D is unclear. V lost 3 bases and J lost 5, with 16 bases in between. The length of the CDR3 is 15 residues. The CDR3 DNA is TGTGCCAGCAGTTTTTCCTCGGGGAGTCGGACTGAAGCTTTCTTT. The encoded protein is CASSFSSGSRTEAFF.

This clonotype turned up a few times. The junction and the germline gene differ at one end; a read error may be behind it. This chain joins TRBV15 and TRBJ2-5; D not resolved. CDR3 length: 12 amino acids. The germline V gene encodes CDR1 LNHNV and CDR2 YYDKDF (reference sequence). In DNA, the CDR3 is TGTGACACCAGCAGAGTAGGAGAGACCCAGTACTTC. Residues: CDTSRVGETQYF.

The sample holds many counts of this clonotype. V gene TRBV7-9 combines with J gene TRBJ1-4; 8 nucleotides align to TRBD1. This CDR3 spans 13 amino acids. Trimming at V came to 6 bases and at J to 8 bases, leaving 5 bases not matched to a gene. Germline assignment: CDR1 SEHNR and CDR2 FQNEAQ (reference sequence). As DNA, the CDR3 is TGTGCCAGCAGAACAGGGGGTTTGGAAAAACTGTTTTTT. Protein product: CASRTGGLEKLFF.

This clonotype showed up many times. The V and J genes are TRBV20-1 and TRBJ2-2; TRBD2 agrees at 15 bases. The ends lost 3 bases at V and 6 bases at J; junction bases unmatched: 5. Germline CDR1 and CDR2: DFQATT and SNEGSKA (reference sequence). This CDR3 comprises 16 residues. This CDR3 is CSARGLAGGAAGELFF. DNA for the CDR3: TGCAGTGCTAGGGGACTAGCGGGAGGCGCGGCCGGGGAGCTGTTTTTT.

This clonotype was picked up many times. This sequence joins TRBV3-1 and TRBJ2-2; 7 bases agree with TRBD2. Trimming at V came to 1 base and at J to 2 bases, leaving 4 bases not matched to a gene. CDR3 size: 16 residues. The germline V gene has CDR1 LGHDT and CDR2 YNNKEL (reference sequence). The chain's CDR3 is CASSQGASGNTGELFF. The CDR3 nucleotides are TGTGCCAGCAGCCAAGGAGCTAGCGGAAACACCGGGGAGCTGTTTTTT.

To note about this clonotype: Being one base from a much bigger clone, this may be a read error. V is TRBV3-1 and J is TRBJ1-2; D unresolved. This CDR3 is 15 amino acids long. V was shortened by 7 bases and J by 0 bases, with 15 bases between the two germline ends. Germline V gene sequence: CDR1 LGHDT, CDR2 YNNKEL (reference sequence). The CDR3 DNA follows: TGTGCCAGCAACGATTTTAGGACTCCTAACTATGGCTACACCTTC. The encoded protein is CASNDFRTPNYGYTF. Drawing the rest from reference TRBV3-1 and TRBJ1-2, the complete variable domain is DTAVSQTPKYLVTQMGNDKSIKCEQNLGHDTMYWYKQDSKKFLKIMFSYNNKELIINETVPNRFSPKSPDKAHLNLHINSLELGDSAVYFCASNDFRTPNYGYTFGSGTRLTVV.

This clonotype was picked up many times. This rearrangement joins TRBV5-1 to TRBJ2-1; TRBD1 or TRBD2 may be the D gene (5 bases each). The CDR3 sequence is 15 residues long. Trimming removed 1 base from V and 8 bases from J, with 16 bases in between. The V gene's germline CDR1 is SGHRS and CDR2 YFSETQ. CDR3 bases: TGCGCCAGCAGCTTGTCTGGTATGGGGACGGATGAGCAGTTCTTC. As protein: CASSLSGMGTDEQFF.

This clonotype was seen ten or more times. This chain joins TRBV6-5 and TRBJ1-4, with 8 bases aligning to TRBD1. J gave up 4 bases and V 6 bases, and 7 bases lay outside the gene matches. CDR1 is MNHEY and CDR2 is SVGAGI in the germline V gene. The CDR3 consists of 15 residues. The CDR3 region is CASSPRTGFNEKLFF. Written as DNA, the CDR3 is TGTGCCAGCAGCCCCCGGACAGGGTTTAATGAAAAACTGTTTTTT.

This clonotype occurred many times. The chain uses TRBV7-8 and TRBJ2-3, with no clear D. Germline lookup yields CDR1 SGHVS and CDR2 FQNEAQ. V was cut by 9 bases and J by 1 base, with 17 bases left in between. This CDR3 comprises 15 residues. For the CDR3, the DNA is TGTGCCAGTGGACCGGCGAGGTACGGCACAGATACGCAGTATTTT. Its translation: CASGPARYGTDTQYF. Based on the CDR3 plus reference TRBV7-8 and TRBJ2-3, the full variable domain is GAGVSQSPRYKVAKRGQDVALRCDPISGHVSLFWYQQALGQGPEFLTYFQNEAQLDKSGLPSDRFFAERPEGSVSTLKIQRTQQEDSAVYLCASGPARYGTDTQYFGPGTRLTVL.